This paragraph covers one TCR beta chain sequence. These data come from a study of blood T cell repertoires in COVID-19. For the study at large: PBMCs, B-cell-depleted T cells, or T cells were the source of the cDNA or gDNA that made up the material.

The germline V gene encodes CDR1 SGHTA and CDR2 FQGNSA. J gave up 5 bases and V 5 bases, and 7 bases lay outside the gene matches. The length of the CDR3 is 16 residues. The repertoire was sequenced with immunoSEQ multiplex PCR; TCRdb's copy has only in-frame clones and lacks some. Of about 24,000 clones detected, around 90% appear once; the ten largest clones hold approximately 30%. The specimen was peripheral blood. The clonotype originates from a woman aged 70-85 years with active COVID-19. The gene calls are TRBV7-2 and TRBJ2-5; the match to TRBD2 covers 14 bases. The DNA for the CDR3 is TGTGCCAGCAGCCGCGGACTAGCGGGGGGCCGGGAGACCCAGTACTTC. Its protein product is CASSRGLAGGRETQYF. Full variable domain (remainder filled in from reference TRBV7-2 and TRBJ2-5): GAGVSQSPSNKVTEKGKDVELRCDPISGHTALYWYRQSLGQGLEFLIYFQGNSAPDKSGLPSDRFSAERTGGSVSTLTIQRTQQEDSAVYLCASSRGLAGGRETQYFGPGTRLLVL.